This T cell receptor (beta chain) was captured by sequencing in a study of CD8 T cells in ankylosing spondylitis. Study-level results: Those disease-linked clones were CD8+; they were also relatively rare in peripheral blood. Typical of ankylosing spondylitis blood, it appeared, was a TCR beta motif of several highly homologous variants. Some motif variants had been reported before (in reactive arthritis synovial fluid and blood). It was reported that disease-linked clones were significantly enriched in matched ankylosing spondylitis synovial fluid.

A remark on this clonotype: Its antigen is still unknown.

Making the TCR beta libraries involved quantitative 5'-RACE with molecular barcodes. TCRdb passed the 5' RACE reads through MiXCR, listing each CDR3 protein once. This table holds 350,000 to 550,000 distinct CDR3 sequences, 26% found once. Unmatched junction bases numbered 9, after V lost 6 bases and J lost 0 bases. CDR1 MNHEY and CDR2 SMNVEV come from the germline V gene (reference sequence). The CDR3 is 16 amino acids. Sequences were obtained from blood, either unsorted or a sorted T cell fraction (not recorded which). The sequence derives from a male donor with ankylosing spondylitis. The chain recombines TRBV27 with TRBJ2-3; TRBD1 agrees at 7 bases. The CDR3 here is CASSFLDRVSTDTQYF. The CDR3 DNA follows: TGTGCCAGCAGCTTCCTCGACAGGGTTAGCACAGATACGCAGTATTTT.